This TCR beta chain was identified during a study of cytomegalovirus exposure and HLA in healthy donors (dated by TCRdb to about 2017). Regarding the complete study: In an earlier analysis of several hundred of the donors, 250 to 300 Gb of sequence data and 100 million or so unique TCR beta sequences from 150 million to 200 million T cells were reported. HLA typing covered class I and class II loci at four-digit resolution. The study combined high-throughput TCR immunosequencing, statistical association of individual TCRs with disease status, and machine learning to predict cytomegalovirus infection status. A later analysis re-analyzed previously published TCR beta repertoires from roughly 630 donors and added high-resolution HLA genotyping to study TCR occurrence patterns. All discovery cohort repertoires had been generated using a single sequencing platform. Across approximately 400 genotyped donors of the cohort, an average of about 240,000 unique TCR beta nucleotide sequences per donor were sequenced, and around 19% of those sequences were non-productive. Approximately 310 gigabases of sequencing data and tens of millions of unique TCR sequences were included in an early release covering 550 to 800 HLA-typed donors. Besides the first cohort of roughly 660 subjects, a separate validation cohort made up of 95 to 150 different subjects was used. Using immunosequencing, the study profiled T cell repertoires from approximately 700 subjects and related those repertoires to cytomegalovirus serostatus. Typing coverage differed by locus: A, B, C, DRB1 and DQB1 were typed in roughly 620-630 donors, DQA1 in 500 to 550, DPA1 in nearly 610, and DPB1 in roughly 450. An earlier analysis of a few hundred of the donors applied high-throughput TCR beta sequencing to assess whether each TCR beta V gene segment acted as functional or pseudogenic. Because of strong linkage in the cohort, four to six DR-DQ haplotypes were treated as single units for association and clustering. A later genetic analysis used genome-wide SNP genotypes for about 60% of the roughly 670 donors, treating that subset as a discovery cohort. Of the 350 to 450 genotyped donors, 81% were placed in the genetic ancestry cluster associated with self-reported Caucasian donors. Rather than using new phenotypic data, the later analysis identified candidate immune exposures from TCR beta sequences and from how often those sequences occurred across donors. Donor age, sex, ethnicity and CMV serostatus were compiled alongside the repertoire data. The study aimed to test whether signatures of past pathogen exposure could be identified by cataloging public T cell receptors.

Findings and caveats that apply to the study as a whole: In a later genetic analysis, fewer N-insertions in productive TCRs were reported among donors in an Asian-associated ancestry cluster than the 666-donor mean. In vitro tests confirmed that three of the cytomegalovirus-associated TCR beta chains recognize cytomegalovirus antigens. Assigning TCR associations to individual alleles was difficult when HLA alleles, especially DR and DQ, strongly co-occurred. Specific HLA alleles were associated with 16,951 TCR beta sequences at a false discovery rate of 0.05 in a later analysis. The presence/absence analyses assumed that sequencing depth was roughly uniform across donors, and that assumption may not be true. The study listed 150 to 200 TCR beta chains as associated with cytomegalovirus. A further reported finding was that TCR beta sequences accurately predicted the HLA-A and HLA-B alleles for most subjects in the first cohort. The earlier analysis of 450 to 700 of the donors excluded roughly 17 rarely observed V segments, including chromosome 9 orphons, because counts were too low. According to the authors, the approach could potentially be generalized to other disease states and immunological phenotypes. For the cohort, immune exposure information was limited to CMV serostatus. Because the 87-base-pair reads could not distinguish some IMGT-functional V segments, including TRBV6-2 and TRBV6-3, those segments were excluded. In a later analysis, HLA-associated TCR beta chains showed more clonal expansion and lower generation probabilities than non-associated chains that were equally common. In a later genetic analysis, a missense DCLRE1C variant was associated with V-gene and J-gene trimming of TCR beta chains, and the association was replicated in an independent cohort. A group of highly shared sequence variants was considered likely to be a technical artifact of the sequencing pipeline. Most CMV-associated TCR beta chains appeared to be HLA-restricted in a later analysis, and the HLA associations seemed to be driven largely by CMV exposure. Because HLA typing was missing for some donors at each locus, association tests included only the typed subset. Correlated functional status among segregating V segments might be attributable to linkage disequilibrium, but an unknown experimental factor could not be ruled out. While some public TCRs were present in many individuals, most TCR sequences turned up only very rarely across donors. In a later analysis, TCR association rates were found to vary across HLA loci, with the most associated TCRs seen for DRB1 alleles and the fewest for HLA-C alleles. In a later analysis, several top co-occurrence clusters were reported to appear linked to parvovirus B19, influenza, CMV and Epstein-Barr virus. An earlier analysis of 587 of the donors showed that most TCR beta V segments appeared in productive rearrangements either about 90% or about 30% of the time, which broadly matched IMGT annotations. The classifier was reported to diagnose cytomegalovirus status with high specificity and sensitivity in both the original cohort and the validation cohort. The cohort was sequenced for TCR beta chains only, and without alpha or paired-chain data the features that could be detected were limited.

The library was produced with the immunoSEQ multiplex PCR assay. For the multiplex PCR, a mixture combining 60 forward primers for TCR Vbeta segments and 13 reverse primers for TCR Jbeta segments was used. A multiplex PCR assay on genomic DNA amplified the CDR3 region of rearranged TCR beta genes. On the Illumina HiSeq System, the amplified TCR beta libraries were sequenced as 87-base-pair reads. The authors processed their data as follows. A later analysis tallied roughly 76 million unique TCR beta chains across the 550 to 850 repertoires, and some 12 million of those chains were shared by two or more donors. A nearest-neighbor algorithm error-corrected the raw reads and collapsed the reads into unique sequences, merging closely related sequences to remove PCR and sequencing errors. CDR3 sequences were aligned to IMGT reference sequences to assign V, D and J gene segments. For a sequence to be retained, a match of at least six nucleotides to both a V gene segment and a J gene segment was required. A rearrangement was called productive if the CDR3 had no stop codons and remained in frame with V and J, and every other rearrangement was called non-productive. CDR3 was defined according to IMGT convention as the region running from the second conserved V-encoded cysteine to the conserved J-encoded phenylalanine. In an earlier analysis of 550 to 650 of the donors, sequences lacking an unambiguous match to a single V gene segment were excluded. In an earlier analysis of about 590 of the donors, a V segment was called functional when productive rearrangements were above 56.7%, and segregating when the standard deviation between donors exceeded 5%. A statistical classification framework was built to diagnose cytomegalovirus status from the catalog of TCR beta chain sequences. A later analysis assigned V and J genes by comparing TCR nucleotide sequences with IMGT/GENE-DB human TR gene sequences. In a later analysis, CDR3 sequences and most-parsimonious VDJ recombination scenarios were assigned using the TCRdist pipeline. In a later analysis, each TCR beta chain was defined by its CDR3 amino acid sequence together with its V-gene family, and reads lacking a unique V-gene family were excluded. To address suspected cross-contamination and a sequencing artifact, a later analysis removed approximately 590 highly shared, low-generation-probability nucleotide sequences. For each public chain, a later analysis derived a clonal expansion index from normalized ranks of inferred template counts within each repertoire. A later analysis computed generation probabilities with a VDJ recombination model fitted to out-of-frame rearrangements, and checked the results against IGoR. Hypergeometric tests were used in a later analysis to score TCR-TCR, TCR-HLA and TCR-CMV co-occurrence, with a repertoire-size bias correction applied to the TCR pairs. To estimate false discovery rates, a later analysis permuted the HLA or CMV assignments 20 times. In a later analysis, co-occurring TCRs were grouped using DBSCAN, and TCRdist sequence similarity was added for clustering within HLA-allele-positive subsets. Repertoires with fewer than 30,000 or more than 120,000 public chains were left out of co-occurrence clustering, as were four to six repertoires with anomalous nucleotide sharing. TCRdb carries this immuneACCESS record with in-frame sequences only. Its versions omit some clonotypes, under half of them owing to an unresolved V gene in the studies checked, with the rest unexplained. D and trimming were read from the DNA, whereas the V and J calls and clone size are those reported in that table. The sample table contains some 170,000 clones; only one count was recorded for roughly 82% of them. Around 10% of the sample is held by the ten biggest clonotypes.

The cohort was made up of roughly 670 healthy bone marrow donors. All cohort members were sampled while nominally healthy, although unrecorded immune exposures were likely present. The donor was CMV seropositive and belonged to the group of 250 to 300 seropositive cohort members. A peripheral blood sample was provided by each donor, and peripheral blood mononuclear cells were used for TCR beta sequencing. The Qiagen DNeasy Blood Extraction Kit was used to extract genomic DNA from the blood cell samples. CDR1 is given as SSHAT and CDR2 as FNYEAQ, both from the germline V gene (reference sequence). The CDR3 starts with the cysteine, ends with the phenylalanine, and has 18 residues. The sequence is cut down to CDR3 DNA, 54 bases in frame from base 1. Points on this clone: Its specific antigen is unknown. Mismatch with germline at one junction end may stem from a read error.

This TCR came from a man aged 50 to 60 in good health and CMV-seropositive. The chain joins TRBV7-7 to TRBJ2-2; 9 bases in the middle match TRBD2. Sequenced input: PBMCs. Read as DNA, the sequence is TGTGCTAGCAGCTCCGGGGCCCAAGCGGGAGGACGGACCGGGGAGCTGTTTTTT. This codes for CASSSGAQAGGRTGELFF.